Listed below are T cell receptor beta chains from one sample, sequenced in a study of blood T cell repertoires in COVID-19. Repertoires were generated with immunoSEQ multiplex PCR, while TCRdb's copy carries only in-frame clones and drops some. The sample includes around 370,000 clones, around 90% seen only once; the top ten take 1.2%. Specimen: PBMCs or T cells enriched from blood (not recorded which). The receptors were gathered from a woman aged 18-35 years who had recovered from COVID-19. The CDR3 runs from the conserved cysteine through the conserved F or W. D genes are given only for firm matches. The size of a clone is reported for some rows only, either as once, few or many, or as a class for expanded clones.

cdr3_nt cdr3_aa v_call clone_size j_call d_call
TGTGCCAGCAGCCTAACAGGGGGACGCAATCAGCCCCAGCATTTT CASSLTGGRNQPQHF TRBV6-5 - TRBJ1-5 TRBD1
TGTGCCAGCAACTCCCTATTTGAGCGGGGGGGCCTAGATACGCAGTATTTT CASNSLFERGGLDTQYF TRBV19 - TRBJ2-3 TRBD2
TGTGCCACAAGCCTGGGGGCGGCTAATGAAAAACTGTTTTTT CATSLGAANEKLFF TRBV6-5 - TRBJ1-4 -
TGTGCCTGGAGTGTCCCGAGGTGGCAGGAAGCTTTCTTT CAWSVPRWQEAFF TRBV30 - TRBJ1-1 -
TGCGCCAGCAGCCAAGATTCCCTACAGGGGGTCGGATCACCCCTCCACTTT CASSQDSLQGVGSPLHF TRBV4-1 - TRBJ1-6 TRBD1
TGTGCCAGCAGTTACTCTTTCGACAGTATGAACACTGAAGCTTTCTTT CASSYSFDSMNTEAFF TRBV6-2/TRBV6-3 - TRBJ1-1 -
TGCGCCAGCAGCCAAGACGCAGGCAGGGGAAACGGCAATGAGCAGTTCTTC CASSQDAGRGNGNEQFF TRBV4-1 - TRBJ2-1 -
TGTGCCAGCAGCTCCACTAGCGGGGTACTCCAAGAGACCCAGTACTTC CASSSTSGVLQETQYF TRBV5-5 - TRBJ2-5 TRBD2
TGTGCCAGCAGTTTTGGGACAGGGTTATGGGAAAAACTGTTTTTT CASSFGTGLWEKLFF TRBV6-5 - TRBJ1-4 TRBD1
TGTGCCAGCAGCCCCCCTGGGGAGGGAACTAATGAAAAACTGTTTTTT CASSPPGEGTNEKLFF TRBV7-9 - TRBJ1-4 -
TGTGCCAGTTCTCGGACAGCTCGTAATGAAAAACTGTTTTTT CASSRTARNEKLFF TRBV19 - TRBJ1-4 -
TGTGCCAGCAGTTTCGAGGGACTAGCGGGGGGGGCGAACACCGGGGAGCTGTTTTTT CASSFEGLAGGANTGELFF TRBV27 - TRBJ2-2 TRBD2
TGTGCCAGCAGCCCCAGGACTAGCGGGGTATACAATGAGCAGTTCTTC CASSPRTSGVYNEQFF TRBV7-9 - TRBJ2-1 TRBD2
TGTGCCAGCAGCTTCAGCGCGTCCTACGAGCAGTACTTC CASSFSASYEQYF TRBV5-6 - TRBJ2-7 -
TGTGCCAGCAGCTCGAAGACAGGGAAGGGTTACAATGAGCAGTTCTTC CASSSKTGKGYNEQFF TRBV5-4 - TRBJ2-1 TRBD1
TGTGCCAGCAGCTCCCTGACAGGGAGCTCCTACAATGAGCAGTTCTTC CASSSLTGSSYNEQFF TRBV5-5 - TRBJ2-1 TRBD1
TGTGCCAGCAGCCAAAAAAAATGCGGAGGGACAGGGGATGACGAGCAGTACTTC CASSQKKCGGTGDDEQYF TRBV3-1/TRBV3-2 - TRBJ2-7 TRBD1
TGTGCCAGTAGAGGGGGCCGGGGCACAGATACGCAGTATTTT CASRGGRGTDTQYF TRBV19 once TRBJ2-3 TRBD1
TGTGCCAGCAGCCAGGAGCGGCTATCGGGTCGGCGCCGTGAGCAGTACTTC CASSQERLSGRRREQYF TRBV3-1/TRBV3-2 - TRBJ2-7 -